What follows are 13 T cell receptor beta chains derived from one specimen sequenced in a study of glioma-infiltrating T cells after dendritic cell vaccination. As to time point: after dendritic cell vaccination, including at tumor progression/relapse. The method was immunoSEQ multiplex PCR; TCRdb's version includes in-frame clones alone and lacks a portion of them. The sample contains fewer than 60,000 clones, over 75% of which appear only once. The sample in question was blood, obtained after dendritic cell vaccination. These receptors all stem from a human donor with glioblastoma.

This chain joins TRBV9 and TRBJ2-1; the match to TRBD2 covers 9 bases. Per the germline V gene, CDR1 is SGDLS and CDR2 is YYNGEE. Trimming took 0 bases from V and 6 from J; bases not matched to a gene: 7. The CDR3 has 16 residues. The CDR3 DNA follows: TGTGCCAGCAGCGTAGCGGGGCTAGCGGGATTCAATGAGCAGTTCTTC. This codes for CASSVAGLAGFNEQFF.

The J gene is TRBJ1-1, the V gene TRBV10-3; weak D call: TRBD1 (6 bases). Trimming took 2 bases from V and 8 from J, leaving 12 bases between them. This CDR3 contains 13 residues. Germline V CDR1 and CDR2: ENHRY, SYGVKD. The CDR3 nucleotides read TGTGCCATCAGTGAGGGCGGGGGCGGCGAAGCTTTCTTT. Protein sequence: CAISEGGGGEAFF.

The sample holds a few counts of this clone. The gene calls are TRBV10-3 and TRBJ2-7; the match to TRBD2 covers 13 bases. Germline trimming cut 7 bases from V and 6 bases from J; bases unmatched to any gene: 6. CDR3 length: 14 residues. Per the germline V gene, CDR1 is ENHRY and CDR2 is SYGVKD. CDR3 amino acids: CAINTSGRAAEQYF. CDR3 in DNA: TGTGCCATCAATACTAGCGGGAGGGCCGCCGAGCAGTACTTC.

V usage is TRBV19 and J usage is TRBJ1-2; possibly TRBD1 for D (5 bases). The V gene's germline CDR1 is LNHDA and CDR2 SQIVND (reference sequence). There are 13 residues in the CDR3. V was clipped by 7 bases and J by 2 bases, with 11 bases between them. The CDR3: CASTGGWNYGYTF. The DNA of the CDR3 is TGTGCCAGTACGGGGGGATGGAACTATGGCTACACCTTC.

This chain connects TRBV7-2 to TRBJ2-7; TRBD2 matches 15 bases. In germline, CDR1 is SGHTA, CDR2 FQGNSA. J lost 5 bases, V lost 5 bases, and 7 bases had no gene match. This CDR3 region has 16 residues. Written as DNA, the CDR3 is TGTGCCAGCAGCCCCATGGGACTAGCGGGAGGCCACGAGCAGTACTTC. Translation gives CASSPMGLAGGHEQYF.

The chain is built from TRBV5-4 and TRBJ2-1, with 10 bases fitting TRBD2. This CDR3 spans 15 amino acids. In germline, CDR1 is SGHNT, CDR2 YYREEE (reference sequence). The V and J ends lost 0 bases and 8 bases, in that order; junction bases with no gene match: 5. In nucleotides, the CDR3 is TGTGCCAGCAGCTTGGTAACTAGCGGGAACTATGAGCAGTTCTTC. Amino acids: CASSLVTSGNYEQFF.

The chain recombines TRBV27 with TRBJ1-1, with 7 positions matching TRBD1. The V segment lost 5 bases and the J segment 1 base; nucleotides outside the gene matches: 4. Germline V gene sequence: CDR1 MNHEY, CDR2 SMNVEV (reference sequence). This CDR3 has 14 amino acids. CDR3 DNA: TGTGCCAGCAGTGTACAGGGGCCGAACACTGAAGCTTTCTTT. This encodes CASSVQGPNTEAFF.

The gene calls are TRBV6-1 and TRBJ1-2, with D uncertain. Germline CDR1 MNHNS, CDR2 SASEGT. Trimming pared 6 bases from V and 8 bases from J, leaving 22 bases between. The CDR3 runs to 15 residues. CDR3 region: CASRQTRAEMEGYTF. CDR3 in DNA: TGTGCCAGCAGACAAACACGCGCGGAAATGGAGGGCTACACCTTC.

V is TRBV27 and J is TRBJ1-5, with D possibly matching TRBD1 (6 bases). V was cut by 8 bases and J by 7 bases, with 15 bases left in between. The CDR3 consists of 13 residues. Germline CDR1 reads MNHEY; CDR2 reads SMNVEV (reference sequence). CDR3 loop: CASGQGLGQPQHF. In nucleotides, the CDR3 is TGTGCCAGCGGCCAGGGGCTTGGGCAGCCCCAGCATTTT.

This clone was observed a few times. The J gene is TRBJ1-2, the V gene TRBV30; D ambiguous. This CDR3 contains 12 residues. The ends were cut back, 2 bases at V and 8 bases at J, with 12 bases in the middle. From germline, CDR1 is GTSNPN and CDR2 SVGIG (reference sequence). The CDR3 is CAWSLQTGGYTF. The CDR3, as DNA: TGTGCCTGGAGTCTACAGACGGGGGGCTACACCTTC.

The V gene is TRBV6-1, the J gene TRBJ2-7; the D gene is possibly TRBD1 (5 bases). Per germline, CDR1 MNHNS and CDR2 SASEGT. The CDR3 loop spans 15 amino acids. V was cut by 8 bases and J by 0 bases, with 17 bases left in between. The CDR3 DNA sequence: TGTGCCAGCTGCCAAAGCCACAGGAGCTCCTACGAGCAGTACTTC. Protein product: CASCQSHRSSYEQYF.

The CDR3: CASSPRYNEQFF. The CDR3 bases are TGTGCCAGCAGCCCGCGATACAATGAGCAGTTCTTC. The V gene is TRBV7-9, the J gene TRBJ2-1; D is unclear. CDR1 SEHNR and CDR2 FQNEAQ come from the germline V gene (reference sequence). V lost 5 bases and J 4 bases, leaving 6 bases between the germline ends. The CDR3 is 12 residues long.

The chain links TRBV4-3 to TRBJ2-3, with TRBD2 matching over 7 bases. This CDR3 has 15 residues. CDR1 and CDR2 from the germline V gene are LGHNA and YSLEER. The junction had 6 bases not matched to a gene; V was cut back by 0 bases and J by 6 bases. The CDR3 bases are TGCGCCAGCAGCCAAGATTGGGACGGGAGGGATACGCAGTATTTT. It encodes CASSQDWDGRDTQYF.